The subject of this entry is one T cell receptor (beta chain). This sample was taken from a study of T cell changes during pregnancy in multiple sclerosis. This table comes from immunoSEQ multiplex PCR, and its TCRdb copy is limited to in-frame clones, with some not included. In the table there are 20,000 to 25,000 clones, 80% to 95% of which are singletons. The CDR3 totals 14 residues. The V end lost 5 bases, the J end lost 6 bases, and 12 bases lay between the germline ends. Sequenced material: CD4+ T cells from peripheral blood mononuclear cells, taken in the third trimester of pregnancy. The origin of this receptor is a female donor with multiple sclerosis, enrolled in a pregnancy study. The gene calls are TRBV5-3 and TRBJ1-6; D is ambiguous. TRBV5-3 is noted as an ORF with a role that remains uncertain. Here the CDR3 reads CARSLARGNSPLHF. The CDR3 DNA sequence: TGTGCCAGAAGTCTTGCGAGAGGTAATTCACCCCTCCACTTT.